This TCR beta chain is drawn from a study of vaccination effects on CD4 cells after COVID-19. Sequencing followed a ViraFEST assay step that expanded antigen-specific CD4+ T cells with viral peptide pools. The authors isolated CD4+ T cells after around nine days of culture. Neither prior SARS-CoV-2 infection nor positive nucleocapsid antibodies were present in the vaccine recipients. The repertoire was sequenced with immunoSEQ multiplex PCR; TCRdb's copy has only in-frame clones and lacks some. The sample comprises 50,000 or so clones, 79% of which are singletons, and about 6% rests with the top ten. Germline V lookup: CDR1 MNHEY, CDR2 SVGAGI. The V and J ends lost 5 bases and 7 bases, in that order; junction bases with no gene match: 4. The CDR3 runs to 14 residues. In the case of this clone: Its specificity is not known.

The genes are TRBV6-5 and TRBJ2-1, with 11 bases aligning to TRBD2. The source of this sequence is a human donor who received a COVID-19 vaccine. Sample: CD4+ T cells from PBMCs cultured with HCoV-OC43 spike peptides, taken before COVID-19 vaccination. Subset in this sample: HCoV-OC43 spike overlapping peptide pool stimulation. The DNA of the CDR3 is TGTGCCAGCAGTATAGCGGGGGGGCGAAATGAGCAGTTCTTC. Translating gives CASSIAGGRNEQFF.